These 23 T cell receptor beta chains share one sample of origin, sequenced in a study of blood T cells in healthy people across ages. Sample-barcoded 5' priming and a J-beta primer mix drove a second PCR of roughly 7 to 11 cycles. TCRdb ran MiXCR on the 5' RACE reads and lists one entry per CDR3 protein. The sample consists of nearly 800,000 distinct CDR3 sequences, 25% of them appearing once. The same sample was also studied in work on T cells of mothers and their children.

Sequenced input: blood. Receptors were obtained from a boy aged 10-17 years in good health.

This clonotype was seen a few times. The genes are TRBV2 and TRBJ1-5; D unclear. Germline-derived CDR1 and CDR2 are SNHLY and FYNNEI. The CDR3 has 13 residues. With 9 bases removed from V and 3 bases from J, the gap between germline ends came to 12 bases. The DNA for the CDR3 is TGTGCCAGTCGTAGGGAGATCAATCAGCCCCAGCATTTT. This gives the protein CASRREINQPQHF.

V and J are TRBV28 and TRBJ1-2, with TRBD1 identical over 8 bases. Germline V CDR1 and CDR2: MDHEN, SYDVKM. The CDR3 is 13 residues long. V lost 11 bases to trimming and J lost 6 bases; unmatched junction nucleotides: 11. CDR3 coding DNA: TGTGCCGGACAGGACAGGGCTTCCGATGGCTACACCTTC. Translated, it gives CAGQDRASDGYTF.

The chain is built from TRBV10-3 and TRBJ1-2; D possibly corresponds to TRBD1 (5 bases). The CDR3 spans 13 residues. Trimming pared 7 bases from V and 6 bases from J, leaving 15 bases between. From germline, CDR1 is ENHRY and CDR2 SYGVKD. In DNA, the CDR3 is TGTGCCATCACCGCAGGACGGGGCGATGGCTACACCTTC. Its translation is CAITAGRGDGYTF.

A remark on this clonotype: Compared with germline, one end of the junction differs, possibly owing to a read error. V and J are TRBV7-6 and TRBJ2-1, with D perhaps TRBD2 (6 bases). The CDR3 runs to 16 residues. Germline loops: CDR1 SGHVS, CDR2 FNYEAQ. DNA for the CDR3: TGTGCTAGCAGCTTATTATCGGCTAGCGCTTACAATGCGCAGTTCTTC. It codes for CASSLLSASAYNAQFF.

This clonotype has more than one count but fewer than ten. The J gene is TRBJ2-5, the V gene TRBV4-1; D unresolved. V dropped 2 bases and J dropped 2 bases, with 12 bases sitting between them. The CDR3 is made up of 15 amino acids. Germline V gene data show CDR1 as MGHRA and CDR2 as YSYEKL. The CDR3 bases are TGCGCCAGCAGCCAACGTACAGCGATTCAAGAGACCCAGTACTTC. Amino acid sequence: CASSQRTAIQETQYF.

This clonotype occurred a few times. The chain has TRBV6-5 and TRBJ2-1; 10 bases agree with TRBD2. V shed 0 bases, J shed 1 base, and the junction held 3 bases outside the gene matches. CDR1 and CDR2 (germline): MNHEY, SVGAGI. The CDR3 consists of 17 residues. The CDR3 spells CASSYSTSGRSYNEQFF. Written as DNA, the CDR3 is TGTGCCAGCAGTTACTCGACTAGCGGGCGTTCCTACAATGAGCAGTTCTTC.

The chain recombines TRBV7-9 with TRBJ1-1, with 9 positions matching TRBD1. The CDR3 covers 16 residues. Germline CDR1 is SEHNR and CDR2 is FQNEAQ (reference sequence). The ends lost 5 bases at V and 1 base at J; junction bases unmatched: 8. CDR3 amino acids: CASSDSGTGTNTEAFF. CDR3 sequence (DNA): TGTGCCAGCAGCGACTCCGGGACAGGGACGAACACTGAAGCTTTCTTT.

This clonotype was observed a few times. This chain links TRBV2 with TRBJ2-3, with 7 bases fitting TRBD1. The CDR3 runs 14 residues. V shed 9 bases, J shed 1 base, and the junction held 7 bases outside the gene matches. CDR1 and CDR2 (germline): SNHLY, FYNNEI. CDR3 region: CARAAGQGTDTQYF. The CDR3 DNA follows: TGTGCCAGGGCGGCCGGACAGGGCACAGATACGCAGTATTTT.

This clonotype was seen a few times. The genes are TRBV20-1 and TRBJ2-1; D perhaps matches TRBD2 (5 bases). From germline, CDR1 is DFQATT and CDR2 SNEGSKA (reference sequence). Trimming removed 5 bases at V and 0 bases at J, with 11 bases between. This CDR3 region has 14 residues. The CDR3 protein is CSAPLGSSYNEQFF. Here the CDR3 DNA reads TGCAGTGCTCCACTAGGGAGCTCCTACAATGAGCAGTTCTTC.

In this sample, this clonotype turned up a few times. This rearrangement joins TRBV15 to TRBJ1-5; TRBD1 agrees at 7 bases. Trimming cost V 9 bases and J 0 bases; bases outside gene matches: 5. The length of the CDR3 is 14 residues. Germline CDR1 LNHNV, CDR2 YYDKDF (reference sequence). CDR3 DNA sequence: TGTGCCACAGGGGGCAGGTCTAGCAATCAGCCCCAGCATTTT. This gives the protein CATGGRSSNQPQHF.

This clonotype has just a few counts. This rearrangement joins TRBV28 to TRBJ2-7; D is unresolved. Germline CDR1 and CDR2: MDHEN and SYDVKM. Trimming shortened V by 10 bases and J by 5 bases, and 12 bases separated the two germline ends. The CDR3 runs to 11 residues. The chain's CDR3 is CATLALDEQYF. The CDR3 DNA reads as TGTGCCACCTTGGCCCTGGACGAGCAGTACTTC.

The genes are TRBV10-3 and TRBJ2-5; no clear D. The end of the DNA is better explained by TRBJ2-7, so the J call may be wrong. This CDR3 has 16 amino acids. CDR1 and CDR2 (germline): ENHRY, SYGVKD. The CDR3 region has the DNA TGTGCCATCAGTGAGTCAAACAAGGGTAGGAACATCGAGCAGTACTTC. Translated: CAISESNKGRNIEQYF.

This clonotype was detected only a few times. The gene calls are TRBV20-1 and TRBJ2-4, with 8 positions matching TRBD1. With V trimmed by 7 bases and J by 1 base, 9 bases remained unmatched. This CDR3 region has 15 residues. Germline values: CDR1 DFQATT, CDR2 SNEGSKA (reference sequence). CDR3 protein: CSVTAQGAAKNIQYF. CDR3 bases: TGCAGTGTTACAGCCCAGGGGGCGGCCAAAAACATTCAGTACTTC.

The rearrangement joins TRBV9 to TRBJ1-1; the D gene is possibly TRBD1 (6 bases). The CDR3 extends over 15 amino acids. The germline V gene has CDR1 SGDLS and CDR2 YYNGEE. The germline V and J ends were trimmed by 1 base and 7 bases, with 17 bases remaining between them. CDR3 nucleotide sequence: TGTGCCAGCAGCGTAACGGGCAGGGGAGGAGGTGAAGCTTTCTTT. It specifies CASSVTGRGGGEAFF.

The table lists this clonotype with a few counts. This chain uses TRBV12-3 or TRBV12-4 with TRBJ1-1; the D gene is possibly TRBD1 (6 bases). The CDR3 extends over 14 amino acids. With 5 bases removed from V and 5 bases from J, the gap between germline ends came to 15 bases. The CDR3 DNA reads as TGTGCCAGCAGTACTCTTCATCAGGGGACTGAAGCTTTCTTT. Its translation is CASSTLHQGTEAFF.

The V gene is TRBV4-2, the J gene TRBJ2-2; D is possibly TRBD2 (7 bases). This CDR3 spans 15 amino acids. Germline lookup yields CDR1 LGHNA and CDR2 YNFKEQ. Trimming cost V 4 bases and J 7 bases, with 16 bases left between them. The CDR3 DNA reads as TGTGCCAGCAGCCCCAGGGAGGGGGGGATCGGGGAGCTGTTTTTT. Its translation is CASSPREGGIGELFF.

In its sample, this clonotype was seen a few times. V is TRBV12-3 or TRBV12-4 and J is TRBJ2-4; tentatively, D is TRBD1 (5 bases). CDR3 length: 14 residues. V was cut by 0 bases and J by 7 bases, with 10 bases left in between. CDR3 region: CASSLAGEWNIQYF. The CDR3, as DNA: TGTGCCAGCAGTTTAGCAGGGGAATGGAACATTCAGTACTTC.

This clonotype was detected a few times. The J gene is TRBJ1-3, the V gene TRBV20-1, with TRBD1 as a possible D gene (6 bases). V dropped 3 bases and J dropped 4 bases, with 10 bases sitting between them. Germline V gene data show CDR1 as DFQATT and CDR2 as SNEGSKA (reference sequence). There are 13 residues in the CDR3. Written as DNA, the CDR3 is TGCAGTGCTAGTCAGGGGCCAGGAAACACCATATATTTT. Its protein is CSASQGPGNTIYF.

The V call is TRBV29-1, the J call TRBJ1-1, with 7 bases lining up with TRBD1. This CDR3 is 16 amino acids long. The J segment lost 9 bases and the V segment lost 0 bases, leaving 16 bases of the junction unmatched. Per germline, CDR1 SQVTM and CDR2 ANQGSEA. CDR3 in amino acids: CSVEEVGLAGQQKAFF. CDR3 nucleotide sequence: TGCAGCGTTGAAGAAGTGGGGCTGGCGGGACAGCAAAAAGCTTTCTTT. Based on the CDR3 plus reference TRBV29-1 and TRBJ1-1, the full variable domain is SAVISQKPSRDICQRGTSLTIQCQVDSQVTMMFWYRQQPGQSLTLIATANQGSEATYESGFVIDKFPISRPNLTFSTLTVSNMSPEDSSIYLCSVEEVGLAGQQKAFFGQGTRLTVV.

This clonotype was counted a single time. Sequence at one end of the junction differs from germline and may be a read error. This rearrangement joins TRBV5-1 to TRBJ1-1, with D maybe TRBD1 (6 bases). This CDR3 comprises 17 residues. Germline V gene lookup returns CDR1 SGHRS and CDR2 YFSETQ. The CDR3 protein is CASSLDRGGARRTETFF. CDR3 nucleotide sequence: TGCGCCAGCAGCTTGGACCGAGGGGGGGCGAGGAGGACTGAAACTTTCTTT.

V is TRBV2 and J is TRBJ1-2; no clear D gene. The ends were cut back, 8 bases at V and 3 bases at J, with 13 bases in the middle. Per the germline V gene, CDR1 is SNHLY and CDR2 is FYNNEI. The length of the CDR3 is 13 residues. This CDR3 reads CASCWTVDYGYTF. CDR3 bases: TGTGCCAGCTGTTGGACCGTTGACTATGGCTACACCTTC.

This clonotype has just a few counts. This sequence joins TRBV6-1 and TRBJ2-3; TRBD1 aligns across 8 bases. V gave up 3 bases and J gave up 0 bases; unmatched junction bases: 2. Germline V gene data show CDR1 as MNHNS and CDR2 as SASEGT. This CDR3 has 15 amino acids. Here the CDR3 DNA reads TGTGCCAGCAGTGACCGGGACAGGAGCACAGATACGCAGTATTTT. It translates to CASSDRDRSTDTQYF.

The chain combines TRBV11-2 with TRBJ2-1, with D tentatively TRBD2 (6 bases). The CDR3 spans 15 residues. CDR1 is SGHAT, CDR2 FQNNGV, per germline. V was cut by 0 bases and J by 6 bases, with 12 bases left in between. The CDR3 coding sequence is TGTGCCAGCAGCTTAGATTTGGGACTCACCAATGAGCAGTTCTTC. It encodes CASSLDLGLTNEQFF.